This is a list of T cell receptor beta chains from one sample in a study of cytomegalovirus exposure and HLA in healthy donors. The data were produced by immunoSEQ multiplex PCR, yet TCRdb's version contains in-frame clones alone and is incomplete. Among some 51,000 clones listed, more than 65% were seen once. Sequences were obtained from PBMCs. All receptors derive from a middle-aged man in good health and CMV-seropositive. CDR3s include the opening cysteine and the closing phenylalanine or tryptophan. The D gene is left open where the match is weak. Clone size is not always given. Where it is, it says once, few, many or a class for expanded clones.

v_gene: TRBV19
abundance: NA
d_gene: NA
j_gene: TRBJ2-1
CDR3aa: CASSGPSQRSYNEQFF
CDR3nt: TGTGCCAGTAGTGGCCCTTCACAACGCTCCTACAATGAGCAGTTCTTC

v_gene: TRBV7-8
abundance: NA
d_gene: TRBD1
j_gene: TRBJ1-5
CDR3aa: CASSSDRDSNQPQHF
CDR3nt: TGTGCCAGCAGCTCGGACAGGGATAGCAATCAGCCCCAGCATTTT

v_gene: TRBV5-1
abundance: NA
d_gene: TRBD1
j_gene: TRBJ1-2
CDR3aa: CASATGDRVYGYTF
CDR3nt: TGCGCCAGCGCAACAGGGGATCGGGTCTATGGCTACACCTTC

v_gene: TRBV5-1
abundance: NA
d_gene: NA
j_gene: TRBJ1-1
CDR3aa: CASSLLLNTEAFF
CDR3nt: TGCGCCAGCAGCTTGCTCTTGAACACTGAAGCTTTCTTT

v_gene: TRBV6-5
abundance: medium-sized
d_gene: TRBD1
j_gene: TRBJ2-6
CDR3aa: CASGDRGAGANVLTF
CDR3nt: TGTGCCAGCGGGGACAGGGGGGCTGGGGCCAACGTCCTGACTTTC

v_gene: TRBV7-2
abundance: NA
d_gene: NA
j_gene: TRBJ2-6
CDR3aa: CASSLGPSGGANVLTF
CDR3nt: TGTGCCAGCAGCTTGGGCCCCTCTGGGGGGGCCAACGTCCTGACTTTC

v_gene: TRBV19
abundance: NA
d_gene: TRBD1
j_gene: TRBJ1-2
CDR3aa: CASSIPGGDGYTF
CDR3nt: TGTGCCAGTAGTATACCAGGGGGCGATGGCTACACCTTC

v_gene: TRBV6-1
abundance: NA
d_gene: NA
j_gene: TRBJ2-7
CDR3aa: CASSVGGEQYF
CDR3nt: TGTGCCAGCAGTGTAGGAGGCGAGCAGTACTTC

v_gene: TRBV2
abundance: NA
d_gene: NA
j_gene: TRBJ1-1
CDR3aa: CASSEAPGLNTEAFF
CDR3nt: TGTGCCAGCAGTGAAGCGCCAGGGTTGAACACTGAAGCTTTCTTT

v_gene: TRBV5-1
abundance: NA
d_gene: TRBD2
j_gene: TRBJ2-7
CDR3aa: CASSLDSGGSSYEQYF
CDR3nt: TGCGCCAGCAGCTTGGACAGCGGGGGAAGCTCCTACGAGCAGTACTTC

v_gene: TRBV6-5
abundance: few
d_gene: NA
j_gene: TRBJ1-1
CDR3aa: CASSYSGPSEGAFF
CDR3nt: TGTGCCAGCAGTTACTCGGGGCCCTCCGAAGGAGCTTTCTTT

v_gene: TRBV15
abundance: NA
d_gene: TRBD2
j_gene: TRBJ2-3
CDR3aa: CATSRASRASGEDTQYF
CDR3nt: TGTGCCACCAGCAGAGCCTCCCGGGCTAGCGGTGAGGATACGCAGTATTTT

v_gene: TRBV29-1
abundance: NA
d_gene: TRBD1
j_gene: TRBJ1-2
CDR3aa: CSVGTADTGYTF
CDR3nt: TGCAGCGTCGGGACAGCGGACACGGGCTACACCTTC

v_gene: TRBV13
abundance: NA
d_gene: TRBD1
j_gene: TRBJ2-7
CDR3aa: CASSLGPGQGSAYEQYF
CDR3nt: TGTGCCAGCAGCTTAGGACCGGGACAGGGGTCCGCCTACGAGCAGTACTTC

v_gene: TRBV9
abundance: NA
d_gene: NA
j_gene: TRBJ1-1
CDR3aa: CASSVVRVKNTEAFF
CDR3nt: TGTGCCAGCAGCGTAGTCCGGGTGAAGAACACTGAAGCTTTCTTT

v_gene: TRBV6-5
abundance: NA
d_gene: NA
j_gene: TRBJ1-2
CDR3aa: CASSGDHYGYTF
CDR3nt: TGTGCCAGCTCAGGGGATCACTATGGCTACACCTTC

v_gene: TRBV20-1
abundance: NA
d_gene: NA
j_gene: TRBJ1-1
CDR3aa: CSAVERTEAFF
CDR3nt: TGCAGTGCTGTAGAACGGACTGAAGCTTTCTTT

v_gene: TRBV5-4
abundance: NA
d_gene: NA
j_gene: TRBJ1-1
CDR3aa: CASSLAVSDTEAFF
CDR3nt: TGTGCCAGCAGCTTGGCAGTGTCAGACACTGAAGCTTTCTTT

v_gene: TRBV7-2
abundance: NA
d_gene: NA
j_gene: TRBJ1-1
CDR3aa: CASSPWVLSGDTEAFF
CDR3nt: TGTGCCAGCAGCCCTTGGGTCCTTTCGGGGGACACTGAAGCTTTCTTT

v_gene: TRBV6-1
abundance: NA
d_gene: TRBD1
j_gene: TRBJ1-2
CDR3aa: CASRLNRGSYGYTF
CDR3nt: TGTGCCAGCAGGCTCAACAGGGGGTCCTATGGCTACACCTTC

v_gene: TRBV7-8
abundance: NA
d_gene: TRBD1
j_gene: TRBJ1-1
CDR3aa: CASSLRDRGGTEAFF
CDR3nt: TGTGCCAGCAGCTTGAGGGACAGGGGCGGCACTGAAGCTTTCTTT

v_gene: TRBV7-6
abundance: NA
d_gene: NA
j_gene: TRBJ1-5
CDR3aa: CASSLVSSNQPQHF
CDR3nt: TGTGCCAGCAGCTTAGTCAGTAGCAATCAGCCCCAGCATTTT

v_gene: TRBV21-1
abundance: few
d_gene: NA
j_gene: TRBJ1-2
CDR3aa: CASSKGLSRSGYTF
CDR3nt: TGTGCCAGCAGCAAGGGTCTAAGTCGGAGTGGCTACACCTTC

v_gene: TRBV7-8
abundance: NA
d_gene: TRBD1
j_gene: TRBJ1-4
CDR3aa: CASSRDRNEKLFF
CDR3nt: TGTGCCAGCAGCAGGGACAGGAATGAAAAACTGTTTTTT

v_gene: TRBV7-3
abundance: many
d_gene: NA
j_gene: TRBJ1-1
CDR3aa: CASSSDRWSEAFF
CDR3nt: TGTGCCAGCAGCTCAGACCGCTGGAGTGAAGCTTTCTTT

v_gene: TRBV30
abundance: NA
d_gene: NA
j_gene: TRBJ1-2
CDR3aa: CAWTPGYGYTF
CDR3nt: TGTGCCTGGACACCGGGCTATGGCTACACCTTC

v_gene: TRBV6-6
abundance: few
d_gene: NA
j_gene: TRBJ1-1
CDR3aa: CASSYSGREGAFF
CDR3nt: TGTGCCAGCAGTTACTCCGGCAGGGAGGGAGCTTTCTTT

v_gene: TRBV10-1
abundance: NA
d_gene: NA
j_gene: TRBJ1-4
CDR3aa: CASKPGDNEKLFF
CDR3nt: TGCGCCAGCAAGCCGGGAGATAATGAAAAACTGTTTTTT

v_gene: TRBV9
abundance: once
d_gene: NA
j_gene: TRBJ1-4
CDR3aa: CASSPSGVGEKLFF
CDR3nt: TGTGCCAGCAGCCCCTCAGGGGTAGGCGAAAAACTGTTTTTT

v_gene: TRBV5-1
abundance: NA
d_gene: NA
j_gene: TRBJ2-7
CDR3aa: CASSSPAQTYEQYF
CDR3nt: TGCGCCAGCAGCTCTCCGGCACAGACCTACGAGCAGTACTTC

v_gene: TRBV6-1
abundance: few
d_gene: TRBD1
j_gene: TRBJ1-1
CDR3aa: CASSEPGGMNTEAFF
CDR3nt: TGTGCCAGCAGTGAGCCAGGGGGCATGAACACTGAAGCTTTCTTT

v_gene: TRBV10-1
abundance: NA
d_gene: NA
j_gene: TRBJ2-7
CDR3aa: CASSDLYEQYF
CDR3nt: TGCGCCAGCAGTGATTTATACGAGCAGTACTTC

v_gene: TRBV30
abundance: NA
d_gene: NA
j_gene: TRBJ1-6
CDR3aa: CAWSKGFVKNSPLHF
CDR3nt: TGTGCCTGGAGTAAGGGGTTTGTTAAGAATTCACCCCTCCACTTT

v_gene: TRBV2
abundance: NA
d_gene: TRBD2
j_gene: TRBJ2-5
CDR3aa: CASSPGGRGGGETQYF
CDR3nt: TGTGCCAGCAGCCCCGGTGGGCGGGGGGGCGGGGAGACCCAGTACTTC

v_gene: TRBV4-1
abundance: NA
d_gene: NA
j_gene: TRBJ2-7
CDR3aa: CASSLTALSHYEQYF
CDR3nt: TGCGCCAGCAGCCTCACAGCATTGTCCCACTACGAGCAGTACTTC

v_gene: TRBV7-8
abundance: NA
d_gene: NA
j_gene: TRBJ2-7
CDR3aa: CASSLGRGGYEQYF
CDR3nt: TGTGCCAGCAGCTTAGGCAGGGGTGGGTACGAGCAGTACTTC

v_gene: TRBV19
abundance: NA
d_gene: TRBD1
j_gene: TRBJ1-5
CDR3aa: CASSARDSRNQPQHF
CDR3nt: TGTGCCAGTAGTGCCAGGGACAGTCGCAATCAGCCCCAGCATTTT

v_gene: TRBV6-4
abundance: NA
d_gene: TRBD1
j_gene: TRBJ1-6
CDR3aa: CASSDGQENSPLHF
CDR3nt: TGTGCCAGCAGTGACGGACAGGAGAATTCACCCCTCCACTTT

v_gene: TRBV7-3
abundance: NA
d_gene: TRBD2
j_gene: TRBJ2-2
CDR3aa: CASSFGGGYTGELFF
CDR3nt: TGTGCCAGCAGCTTTGGCGGGGGGTACACCGGGGAGCTGTTTTTT

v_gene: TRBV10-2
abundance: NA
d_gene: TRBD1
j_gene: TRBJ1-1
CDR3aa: CASSDQTGETEAFF
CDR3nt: TGCGCCAGCTCGGACCAGACAGGGGAAACTGAAGCTTTCTTT

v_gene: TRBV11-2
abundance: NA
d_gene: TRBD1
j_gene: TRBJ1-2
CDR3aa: CASSLGQGAQDGYTF
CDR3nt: TGTGCCAGCAGCTTAGGACAGGGGGCGCAAGATGGCTACACCTTC

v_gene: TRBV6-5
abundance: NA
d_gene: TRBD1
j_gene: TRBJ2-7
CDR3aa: CASSYADRDPYEQYF
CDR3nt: TGTGCCAGCAGTTACGCGGACAGGGATCCCTACGAGCAGTACTTC

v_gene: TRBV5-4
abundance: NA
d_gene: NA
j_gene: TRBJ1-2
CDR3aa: CASSLGHNYGYTF
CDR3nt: TGTGCCAGCAGCTTGGGACACAACTATGGCTACACCTTC

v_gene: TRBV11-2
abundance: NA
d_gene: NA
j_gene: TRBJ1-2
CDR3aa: CASSYRQVVNGYTF
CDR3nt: TGTGCCAGCAGCTACCGACAGGTTGTCAATGGCTACACCTTC

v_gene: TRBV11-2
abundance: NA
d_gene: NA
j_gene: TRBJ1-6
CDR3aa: CASSRAGNRSPLHF
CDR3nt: TGTGCCAGCAGCAGAGCAGGGAATCGGTCACCCCTCCACTTT

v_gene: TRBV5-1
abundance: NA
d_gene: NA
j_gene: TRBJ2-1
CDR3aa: CASSLVPGKLTYNEQFF
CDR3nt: TGCGCCAGCAGCTTGGTTCCAGGGAAGTTAACCTACAATGAGCAGTTCTTC

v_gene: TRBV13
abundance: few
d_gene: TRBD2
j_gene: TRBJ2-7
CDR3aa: CASSLGPLAGLYYEQYF
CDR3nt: TGTGCCAGCAGCTTAGGCCCGTTAGCGGGATTATACTACGAGCAGTACTTC

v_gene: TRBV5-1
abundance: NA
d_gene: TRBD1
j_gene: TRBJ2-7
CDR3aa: CASSFIMTGASYEQYF
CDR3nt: TGCGCCAGCAGCTTTATCATGACAGGGGCCTCCTACGAGCAGTACTTC

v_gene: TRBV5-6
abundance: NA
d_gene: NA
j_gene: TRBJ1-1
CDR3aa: CASSFIAGGGLNTEAFF
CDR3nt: TGTGCCAGCAGCTTTATTGCGGGCGGGGGGCTGAACACTGAAGCTTTCTTT

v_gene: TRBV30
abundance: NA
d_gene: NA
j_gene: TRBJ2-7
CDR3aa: CAWSIGYEQYF
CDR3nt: TGTGCCTGGAGTATCGGCTACGAGCAGTACTTC

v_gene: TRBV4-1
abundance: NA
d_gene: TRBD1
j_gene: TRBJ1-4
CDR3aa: CASSQLGQGSKKLFF
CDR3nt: TGCGCCAGCAGCCAACTGGGACAGGGGAGTAAAAAACTGTTTTTT

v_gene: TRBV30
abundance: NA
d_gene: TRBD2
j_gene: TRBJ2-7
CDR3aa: CAWRPSGVSYEQYF
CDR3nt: TGTGCCTGGAGACCTAGCGGGGTCTCCTACGAGCAGTACTTC